A selection of T cell receptor beta chains follows, all from one sample in a study of control samples from healthy donors and cancer patients. Sequencing was performed with immunoSEQ multiplex PCR; in TCRdb, only in-frame clones are kept and a portion is missing. The profile covers roughly 130,000 clones, with about 93% appearing a single time and 1.5% to 2% taken by the ten largest. The sequencing sample was made of PBMCs. The receptor source for this set is a man aged 50-60 years with head and neck cancer. Each CDR3 is given without its conserved first and last residue.

v_call	j_call	cdr3_aa
TRBV2	TRBJ2-1	ARSGGSSYNEQF
TRBV5-6	TRBJ2-2	ASSLPSSGELF
TRBV10-2	TRBJ1-5	ASSESDRGQPQH
TRBV27	TRBJ1-1	ASSFTRNTEAF
TRBV4-2	TRBJ2-5	ASSHGGLPY
TRBV7-2	TRBJ2-1	ASTWDRNNEQF
TRBV6-4	TRBJ2-3	ASSDTTVTDTQY
TRBV7-2	TRBJ2-7	ASSDGGGYEQY
TRBV19	TRBJ1-2	ASSILGQSNYYGYT
TRBV14	TRBJ2-5	ASSLRAYQETQY